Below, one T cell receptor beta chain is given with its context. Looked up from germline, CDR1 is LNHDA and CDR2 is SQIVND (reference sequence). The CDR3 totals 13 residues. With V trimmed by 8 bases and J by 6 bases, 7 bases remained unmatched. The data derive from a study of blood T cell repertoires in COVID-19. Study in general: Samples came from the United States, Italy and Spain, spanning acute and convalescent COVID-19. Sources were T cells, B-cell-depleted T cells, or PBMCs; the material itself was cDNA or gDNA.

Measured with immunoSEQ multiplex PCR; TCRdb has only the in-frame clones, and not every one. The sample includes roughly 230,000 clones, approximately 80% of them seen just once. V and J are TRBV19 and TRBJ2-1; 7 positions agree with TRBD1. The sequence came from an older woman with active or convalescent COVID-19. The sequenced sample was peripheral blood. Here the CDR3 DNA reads TGTGCCAGTGGGATCCGACAGGGCAATGAGCAGTTCTTC. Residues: CASGIRQGNEQFF. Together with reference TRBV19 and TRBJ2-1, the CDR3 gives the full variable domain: DGGITQSPKYLFRKEGQNVTLSCEQNLNHDAMYWYRQDPGQGLRLIYYSQIVNDFQKGDIAEGYSVSREKKESFPLTVTSAQKNPTAFYLCASGIRQGNEQFFGPGTRLTVL.